This T cell receptor (beta chain) was captured by sequencing in a study of T cell clones after liver transplantation. Study information: A pre-transplant mixed lymphocyte reaction with TCRbeta sequencing defined graft-donor-reactive clones followed in post-transplant blood. At least one year of complete immunosuppression withdrawal without enzymes over twice normal defined tolerance. General study results and limits: Post-transplant, graft-donor-reactive CD4 TCRbeta sequences in blood dropped significantly in most of the 8 subjects.

Sequencing used immunoSEQ multiplex PCR; TCRdb keeps in-frame clones, though not all of them. The table has roughly 72,000 clones, around 84% seen once. As regards this clone: No antigen is known for it.

Sorting of unstimulated PBMCs yielded separate CD3+CD4+ and CD3+CD8+ fractions. There are 14 residues in the CDR3. Trimming took off 4 bases at V and 3 bases at J, with 10 bases between the two ends. Germline-derived CDR1 and CDR2 are SEHNR and FQNEAQ (reference sequence). The source of this sequence is a human patient who received a liver transplant. A share of the T cells may be of graft donor origin. This rearrangement joins TRBV7-9 to TRBJ1-5, with D uncertain. This specimen was CD4+ T cells from blood, taken roughly 50 months after liver transplant. The CDR3 nucleotides read TGTGCCAGCAGCTCCACAGCCTACAATCAGCCCCAGCATTTT. Translating it yields CASSSTAYNQPQHF.